A single T cell receptor (beta chain) is shown here with its context. Its antigen is not known. Different DNA sequences within this sample yield the same CDR3. The data originate from a study of cytomegalovirus exposure and HLA in healthy donors. Study-wide points: Segments of the TCR beta V type were, in most cases, productive about 87% or about 30% of the time in an earlier analysis. Later on, analysis showed that most CMV-associated TCR beta chains appeared to be HLA-restricted.

This CDR3 is built from 13 residues. CDR1 is SGHAT, CDR2 FQNNGV, per germline. Trimming left V 3 bases short and J 0 bases short, with 6 bases between. The PCR employed 60 Vbeta primers together with 13 Jbeta primers. In the original workflow: Later, 80 million or so unique TCR beta chains were counted in an analysis, and some 11 million of them were shared. The method was immunoSEQ multiplex PCR; TCRdb's version includes in-frame clones alone and lacks a portion of them. D and trimming were read from the DNA, whereas the V and J calls and clone size are those reported in that table. The sample comprises 150,000 to 200,000 clones, 65% to 85% of which are singletons, and approximately 5.4% rests with the top ten.

V gene TRBV11-2 combines with J gene TRBJ2-7, with TRBD2 as a possible D gene (6 bases). This clonotype was obtained from a woman aged 25-40 years in good health and CMV-seropositive. The sequencing input was PBMCs. The chain's CDR3 is CASSFGSSYEQYF. The CDR3 DNA reads as TGTGCCAGCAGCTTCGGGAGCTCCTACGAGCAGTACTTC.